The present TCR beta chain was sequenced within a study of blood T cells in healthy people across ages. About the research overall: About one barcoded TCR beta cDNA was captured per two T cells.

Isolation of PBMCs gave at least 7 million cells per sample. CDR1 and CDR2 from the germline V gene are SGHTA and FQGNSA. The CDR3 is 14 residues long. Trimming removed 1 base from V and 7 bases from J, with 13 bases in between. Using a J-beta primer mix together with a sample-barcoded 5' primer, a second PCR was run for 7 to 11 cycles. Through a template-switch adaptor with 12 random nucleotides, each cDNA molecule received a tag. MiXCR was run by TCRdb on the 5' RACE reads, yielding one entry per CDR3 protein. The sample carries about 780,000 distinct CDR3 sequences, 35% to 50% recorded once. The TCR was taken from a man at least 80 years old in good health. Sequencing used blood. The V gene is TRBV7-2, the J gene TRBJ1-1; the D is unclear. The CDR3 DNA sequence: TGTGCCAGCAGCTTAGGGATGGTGGGTCTTGAAGCTTTCTTT. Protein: CASSLGMVGLEAFF.